A single sample is the source of the 21 T cell receptor beta chains below, sequenced in a study of beta chain features in type 1 diabetes. Investigators reverse transcribed all isolated RNA, so they sequenced expressed TCRB transcripts. Sequencing used immunoSEQ multiplex PCR; TCRdb keeps in-frame clones, though not all of them. The sample includes 200,000 to 250,000 clones, around 26% of them seen just once. The material sequenced was central memory CD4+ T cells from blood. The receptors were sampled from a young man in good health.

This clone was detected ten times or more. Other DNA sequences in this sample translate to the same CDR3. The gene calls are TRBV29-1 and TRBJ2-7, with 8 bases aligning to TRBD1. The germline CDR1 and CDR2 sequences are SQVTM and ANQGSEA. Trimming removed 1 base from V and 3 bases from J; junction bases left unmatched: 5. The CDR3 is 14 residues long. CDR3 region: CSVEGAGGSYEQYF. In nucleotides, the CDR3 is TGCAGCGTTGAAGGGGCAGGGGGCAGCTACGAGCAGTACTTC.

The chain recombines TRBV29-1 with TRBJ2-3; D possibly uses TRBD1 or TRBD2 (5 bases each). The length of the CDR3 is 14 residues. Germline CDR1 reads SQVTM; CDR2 reads ANQGSEA. The V end was cut by 4 bases, the J end by 4 bases, with 15 bases between. In DNA, the CDR3 is TGCAGCGTTGTTGAGGGACCCCTCCCAGATACGCAGTATTTT. It yields the protein CSVVEGPLPDTQYF.

The chain is built from TRBV11-1 and TRBJ1-1, with 8 bases matching TRBD1. Germline CDR1 SGHAT, CDR2 FQDESV (reference sequence). The CDR3 contains 17 residues. The trim removed 6 bases at V and 3 bases at J, leaving 15 bases unmatched. CDR3 sequence (DNA): TGTGCCAGCAGAGCTACCCGCTTGGACAGGGCCTACACTGAAGCTTTCTTT. This sequence encodes CASRATRLDRAYTEAFF.

This clone showed up just a few times. DNA for the CDR3: TGTGCCAGCAGCCTCGGACTAGCGGGGCGTTCGGCGGATACGCAGTATTTT. Amino acids: CASSLGLAGRSADTQYF. This rearrangement joins TRBV5-5 to TRBJ2-3, with 12 bases fitting TRBD2. V lost 4 bases and J lost 6; bases outside the gene matches: 12. This CDR3 spans 17 amino acids. The germline V gene has CDR1 SGHKS and CDR2 YYEKEE (reference sequence).

The rearrangement links TRBV10-3 to TRBJ2-7, with D perhaps matching TRBD1 (5 bases). The V and J ends lost 4 bases and 0 bases respectively, with 10 bases between them. The CDR3 extends over 14 amino acids. Germline assignment: CDR1 ENHRY and CDR2 SYGVKD. CDR3 residues: CAISVQDSSYEQYF. The CDR3 nucleotides are TGTGCCATCAGTGTACAGGATAGCTCCTACGAGCAGTACTTC.

The chain uses TRBV15 and TRBJ1-5; D is unclear. The CDR3 is 14 residues long. The germline V gene has CDR1 LNHNV and CDR2 YYDKDF (reference sequence). V dropped 0 bases and J dropped 4 bases, with 7 bases sitting between them. The chain's CDR3 is CATSREKWNQPQHF. CDR3 bases: TGTGCCACCAGCAGAGAAAAGTGGAATCAGCCCCAGCATTTT.

DNA for the CDR3: TGTGCCAGCAATGTAGCGGGGACGGAGACCCAGTACTTC. Translating gives CASNVAGTETQYF. The rearrangement links TRBV6-5 to TRBJ2-5; TRBD2 aligns across 8 bases. The ends lost 7 bases at V and 5 bases at J; junction bases unmatched: 6. Looked up from germline, CDR1 is MNHEY and CDR2 is SVGAGI. The CDR3 loop spans 13 amino acids.

This clone was seen many times. This chain links TRBV5-4 with TRBJ2-6; 10 bases are a match to TRBD2. The germline V gene has CDR1 SGHNT and CDR2 YYREEE (reference sequence). CDR3 size: 17 residues. V shed 3 bases and J 0 bases; nucleotides not matched to a gene: 3. This CDR3 is CASSSSGGPSGANVLTF. The CDR3 nucleotides read TGTGCCAGCAGCTCTAGCGGGGGACCCTCTGGGGCCAACGTCCTGACTTTC.

This clone was recorded at least ten times. This chain joins TRBV2 and TRBJ2-1; 11 bases agree with TRBD1. The CDR3 extends over 15 amino acids. Losses at the gene ends were 2 bases for V and 7 bases for J; bases not matched to a gene: 4. Germline CDR1 and CDR2: SNHLY and FYNNEI. The CDR3 DNA sequence: TGTGCCAGCAGTGAATTGGGGACAGGGGGGAATGAGCAGTTCTTC. It encodes CASSELGTGGNEQFF.

This chain uses TRBV7-9 with TRBJ2-7, with 7 bases identical to TRBD2. The length of the CDR3 is 14 residues. Germline lookup yields CDR1 SEHNR and CDR2 FQNEAQ (reference sequence). V shed 4 bases, J shed 2 bases, and the junction held 5 bases outside the gene matches. The CDR3 region is CASSSVAGTYEQYF. In DNA, the CDR3 is TGTGCCAGCAGCTCCGTAGCGGGTACCTACGAGCAGTACTTC.

This clone was seen a handful of times. This rearrangement joins TRBV30 to TRBJ2-1; 8 nucleotides align to TRBD2. The V gene's germline CDR1 is GTSNPN and CDR2 SVGIG (reference sequence). V shed 8 bases, J shed 0 bases, and the junction held 3 bases outside the gene matches. The CDR3 contains 13 residues. This chain's CDR3 is CARAGVSYNEQFF. In DNA form, the CDR3 reads TGTGCCCGAGCGGGAGTCTCCTACAATGAGCAGTTCTTC. The complete variable domain, with remaining parts taken from reference TRBV30 and TRBJ2-1, reads SQTIHQWPATLVQPVGSPLSLECTVEGTSNPNLYWYRQAAGRGLQLLFYSVGIGQISSEVPQNLSASRPQDRQFILSSKKLLLSDSGFYLCARAGVSYNEQFFGPGTRLTVL.

V usage is TRBV29-1 and J usage is TRBJ2-3; TRBD2 matches 8 bases. J lost 6 bases, V lost 0 bases, and 11 bases had no gene match. The CDR3 is 16 residues long. Germline-derived CDR1 and CDR2 are SQVTM and ANQGSEA. CDR3 coding DNA: TGCAGCGTTGAAGATCGGGTCAGGACTAGCTCGGATACGCAGTATTTT. This translates into CSVEDRVRTSSDTQYF.

This clone appeared a few times. This chain joins TRBV15 and TRBJ2-5; 9 bases map to TRBD2. J lost 4 bases, V lost 1 base, and 7 bases had no gene match. CDR1 is LNHNV, CDR2 YYDKDF, per germline (reference sequence). CDR3 length: 16 amino acids. CDR3 bases: TGTGCCACCAGCAGAGGGACTAGCGCACTTGGAGAGACCCAGTACTTC. This codes for CATSRGTSALGETQYF.

This clone has just a few counts. The chain combines TRBV28 with TRBJ2-7; 9 bases fit TRBD2. Germline V CDR1 and CDR2: MDHEN, SYDVKM. Unmatched junction bases numbered 6, after V lost 5 bases and J lost 4 bases. This CDR3 comprises 14 residues. The CDR3: CASSPGTSLYEQYF. The CDR3 DNA reads as TGTGCCAGCAGTCCTGGGACTAGCCTATACGAGCAGTACTTC.

This chain connects TRBV5-4 to TRBJ2-1, with D hard to call. This CDR3 spans 11 amino acids. Per the germline V gene, CDR1 is SGHNT and CDR2 is YYREEE (reference sequence). The V end lost 4 bases, the J end lost 10 bases, and 9 bases lay between the germline ends. The CDR3 protein is CASSVRGEQFF. As DNA, the CDR3 is TGTGCCAGCAGCGTAAGAGGCGAGCAGTTCTTC. Variable domain in full (rest from reference TRBV5-4 and TRBJ2-1): ETGVTQSPTHLIKTRGQQVTLRCSSQSGHNTVSWYQQALGQGPQFIFQYYREEENGRGNFPPRFSGLQFPNYSSELNVNALELDDSALYLCASSVRGEQFFGPGTRLTVL.

The chain is built from TRBV30 and TRBJ2-3; unclear D gene. CDR3 length: 12 residues. Germline values: CDR1 GTSNPN, CDR2 SVGIG (reference sequence). Trimming removed 4 bases from V and 0 bases from J, with 5 bases in between. The CDR3 sequence is CAWTRSTDTQYF. CDR3 nucleotides: TGTGCCTGGACCCGAAGCACAGATACGCAGTATTTT.

The chain combines TRBV25-1 with TRBJ2-3; D gene unclear. Trimming pared 2 bases from V and 2 bases from J, leaving 8 bases between. The CDR3 has 14 residues. From germline, CDR1 is MGHDK and CDR2 SYGVNS. The chain's CDR3 is CASSEPTVTDTQYF. CDR3 nucleotide sequence: TGTGCCAGCAGTGAACCGACCGTCACAGATACGCAGTATTTT.

CDR3 bases: TGTGCCAGCAGCTCTGCGGTCCTAGGGTCACCCCTCCACTTT. It specifies CASSSAVLGSPLHF. The chain is built from TRBV7-9 and TRBJ1-6; D is ambiguous. Trimming took off 4 bases at V and 10 bases at J, with 14 bases between the two ends. The CDR3 contains 14 residues. Per the germline V gene, CDR1 is SEHNR and CDR2 is FQNEAQ (reference sequence).

This clone was recorded a few times. Its ends do not fully match the called genes, so a read error is possible. The V gene is TRBV29-1, the J gene TRBJ2-1; D tentatively reads TRBD1 or TRBD2 (5 bases each). Germline-derived CDR1 and CDR2 are SQVTM and ANQGSEA. This CDR3 has 15 residues. The CDR3 region has the DNA TGCAGCGTGGAAGGGGACGCAACCTCCTACAATGAGCAGTTCTTC. Translating it yields CSVEGDATSYNEQFF.

The table lists this clone with many counts. The chain carries TRBV30 and TRBJ2-7, with D maybe TRBD1 (6 bases). Germline lookup yields CDR1 GTSNPN and CDR2 SVGIG (reference sequence). This CDR3 is built from 14 residues. The ends were cut back, 4 bases at V and 3 bases at J, with 16 bases in the middle. The CDR3 sequence is CAWTPTGSRYEQYF. CDR3 nucleotides: TGTGCCTGGACTCCGACAGGTTCTCGCTACGAGCAGTACTTC.

CDR3: CASSPERASTKLFF. The DNA for the CDR3 is TGTGCCAGCAGTCCCGAGCGGGCATCTACAAAGCTGTTTTTT. The chain is built from TRBV6-1 and TRBJ2-2; a possible D gene is TRBD2 (6 bases). V was clipped by 5 bases and J by 12 bases, with 19 bases between them. Per the germline V gene, CDR1 is MNHNS and CDR2 is SASEGT. This CDR3 has 14 residues.